The source of this TCR beta chain is a study of T cell responses to AZD1222 COVID-19 vaccine. Overall study findings and caveats: The sample set comprised mostly white British donors with more females, and clonal diversity was possibly underestimated. Nearly half of the spike-specific TCRs reportedly recognize variant regions that carry no mutations.

To note about this clone: What it binds is not known.

Here immunoSEQ multiplex PCR was the method, and the copy in TCRdb shows in-frame clones only, minus some. Of about 140,000 clones in the sample, 75% to 95% are singletons; the top ten hold around 2.8%. Germline lookup yields CDR1 MNHEY and CDR2 SMNVEV (reference sequence). Losses at the gene ends were 6 bases for V and 5 bases for J; bases not matched to a gene: 14. The CDR3 spans 17 residues. The chain uses TRBV27 and TRBJ2-7, with 12 bases aligning to TRBD1. The receptor comes from an adult in good health. The specimen was peripheral blood, collected on day 0 of AZD1222 vaccination. CDR3 in amino acids: CASSPGFSGQGAHEQYF. CDR3 coding DNA: TGTGCCAGCAGCCCGGGGTTCTCGGGACAGGGGGCCCACGAGCAGTACTTC.